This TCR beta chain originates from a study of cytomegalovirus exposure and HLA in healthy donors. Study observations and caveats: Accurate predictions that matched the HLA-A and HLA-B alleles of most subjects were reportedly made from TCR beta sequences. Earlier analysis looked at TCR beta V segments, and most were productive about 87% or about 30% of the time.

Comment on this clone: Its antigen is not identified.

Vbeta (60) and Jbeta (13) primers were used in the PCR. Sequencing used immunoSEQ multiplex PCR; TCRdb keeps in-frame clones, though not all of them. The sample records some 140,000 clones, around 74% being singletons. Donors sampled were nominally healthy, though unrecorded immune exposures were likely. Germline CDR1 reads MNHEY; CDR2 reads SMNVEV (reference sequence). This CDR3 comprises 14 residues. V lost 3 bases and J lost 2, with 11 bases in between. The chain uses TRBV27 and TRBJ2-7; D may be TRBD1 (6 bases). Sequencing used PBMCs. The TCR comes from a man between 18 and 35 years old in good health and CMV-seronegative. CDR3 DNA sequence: TGTGCCAGCAGTTTGTCAGGGGATGCCTACGAGCAGTACTTC. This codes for CASSLSGDAYEQYF.